The following is a T cell receptor beta chain sequence with its context. Other DNA sequences from this sample encode an identical CDR3 as well. Germline V gene sequence: CDR1 MGHRA, CDR2 YSYEKL. CDR3 size: 14 residues. V was pared by 4 bases and J by 0 bases, with 2 bases of the junction left unmatched. This record belongs to a study of CD8+ T cells in alopecia areata. Study-wide background: The drug, oral tofacitinib, was given to treated patients at 5 to 10 mg twice daily.

Sample treatment: oral pan-JAK inhibitor, 5-10 mg twice daily. Alopecia areata patients gave lesional scalp punch biopsies and peripheral blood samples. Extracted RNA was reverse transcribed, and the resulting cDNA served as sequencing template. Assay used: immunoSEQ multiplex PCR; TCRdb lists only in-frame clones, some missing. Of around 190,000 clones in the sample, 64% were seen once. The sample in question was CD4+ T cells sorted from blood, obtained at week 4, from a patient treated with tofacitinib. The source is a human donor with alopecia areata. The chain is built from TRBV4-1 and TRBJ1-2; TRBD1 agrees at 7 bases. In DNA, the CDR3 is TGCGCCAGCAGCCTTGGACAGGCTAACTATGGCTACACCTTC. This gives the protein CASSLGQANYGYTF.